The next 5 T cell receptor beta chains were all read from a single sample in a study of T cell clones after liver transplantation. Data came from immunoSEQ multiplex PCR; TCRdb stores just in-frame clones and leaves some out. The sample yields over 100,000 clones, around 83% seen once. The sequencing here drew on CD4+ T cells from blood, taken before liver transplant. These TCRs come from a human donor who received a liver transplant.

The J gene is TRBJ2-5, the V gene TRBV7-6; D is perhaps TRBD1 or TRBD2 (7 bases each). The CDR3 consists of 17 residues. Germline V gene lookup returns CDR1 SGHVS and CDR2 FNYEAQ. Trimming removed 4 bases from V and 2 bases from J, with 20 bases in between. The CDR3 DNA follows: TGTGCCAGCAGCTCCGGGAGGACAGGAGGACGGCAAGAGACCCAGTACTTC. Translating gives CASSSGRTGGRQETQYF.

Here the CDR3 DNA reads TGTGCCAGCAGCTACGGGATCTCTGGGGCCAACGTCCTGACTTTC. This codes for CASSYGISGANVLTF. The V and J genes are TRBV7-9 and TRBJ2-6, with D possibly being TRBD2 (5 bases). The CDR3 spans 15 residues. The germline gives CDR1 SEHNR, CDR2 FQNEAQ (reference sequence). V lost 4 bases and J 0 bases, leaving 7 bases between the germline ends.

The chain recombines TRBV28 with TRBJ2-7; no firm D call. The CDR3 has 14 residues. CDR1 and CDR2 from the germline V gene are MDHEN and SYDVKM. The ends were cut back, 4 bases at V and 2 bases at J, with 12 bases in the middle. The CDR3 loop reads CASSSPRSPYEQYF. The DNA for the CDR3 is TGTGCCAGCAGTTCCCCGAGGAGCCCCTACGAGCAGTACTTC. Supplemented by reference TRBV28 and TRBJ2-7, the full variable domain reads DVKVTQSSRYLVKRTGEKVFLECVQDMDHENMFWYRQDPGLGLRLIYFSYDVKMKEKGDIPEGYSVSREKKERFSLILESASTNQTSMYLCASSSPRSPYEQYFGPGTRLTVT.

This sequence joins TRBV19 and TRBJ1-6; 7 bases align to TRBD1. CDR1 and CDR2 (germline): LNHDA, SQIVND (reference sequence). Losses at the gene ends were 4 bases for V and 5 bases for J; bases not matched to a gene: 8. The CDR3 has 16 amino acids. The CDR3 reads CASSTTGDFHNSPLHF. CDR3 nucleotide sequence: TGTGCCAGTAGTACTACAGGGGATTTCCATAATTCACCCCTCCACTTT.

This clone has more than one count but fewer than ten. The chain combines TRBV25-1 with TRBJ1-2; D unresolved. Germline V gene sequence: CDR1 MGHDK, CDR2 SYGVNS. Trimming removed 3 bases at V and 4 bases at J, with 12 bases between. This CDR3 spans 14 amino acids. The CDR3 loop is CASSDSPKSYGYTF. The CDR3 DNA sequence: TGTGCCAGCAGTGACAGTCCTAAGTCCTATGGCTACACCTTC.